A single sample gave rise to the 6 T cell receptor beta chains below, sequenced in a study of blood T cell repertoires in COVID-19. Produced via immunoSEQ multiplex PCR; TCRdb's table is partial and in-frame only. The repertoire includes just under 350,000 clones, 80% to 90% of them detected once, and over 6% sits in the top ten. Sequenced material: peripheral blood. The receptor set was obtained from a woman aged 50 to 60 with COVID-19, enrolled during active disease.

V usage is TRBV18 and J usage is TRBJ1-2; 7 bases fit TRBD1. After removal of 3 bases from V and 6 bases from J, the junction contained 13 bases not matched to a gene. Looked up from germline, CDR1 is KGHSH and CDR2 is LQKENI. The CDR3 spans 16 residues. CDR3 in DNA: TGTGCCAGCTCACCTTTTGCGGGACAGCCGATTGATGGCTACACCTTC. Translating gives CASSPFAGQPIDGYTF.

This clone was counted between two and nine times. The rearrangement joins TRBV5-1 to TRBJ1-5; D is unclear. The V end was cut by 0 bases, the J end by 6 bases, with 13 bases between. The CDR3 is 15 amino acids. Germline values: CDR1 SGHRS, CDR2 YFSETQ. CDR3 sequence (DNA): TGCGCCAGCAGCTTGGTCCCGGGAGAGGGTCAGCCCCAGCATTTT. It translates to CASSLVPGEGQPQHF.

The V call is TRBV12-5, the J call TRBJ2-7, with D possibly matching TRBD2 (6 bases). From germline, CDR1 is LGHNT and CDR2 FRNRAP. The CDR3 consists of 14 residues. V shed 5 bases and J shed 1 base, with 12 bases lying between them. Here the CDR3 reads CASGAWGRSYEQYF. In DNA form, the CDR3 reads TGTGCTAGTGGTGCTTGGGGGAGGTCCTACGAGCAGTACTTC. Full variable domain (outside the CDR3, taken from reference TRBV12-5 and TRBJ2-7): DARVTQTPRHKVTEMGQEVTMRCQPILGHNTVFWYRQTMMQGLELLAYFRNRAPLDDSGMPKDRFSAEMPDATLATLKIQPSEPRDSAVYFCASGAWGRSYEQYFGPGTRLTVT.

The rearrangement uses TRBV29-1 and TRBJ2-1; 7 nucleotides align to TRBD2. V shed 3 bases and J 1 base; nucleotides not matched to a gene: 0. CDR1 and CDR2 from the germline V gene are SQVTM and ANQGSEA. The CDR3 consists of 13 residues. CDR3 DNA: TGCAGCGTTGAGCGGGGGTCCTACAATGAGCAGTTCTTC. Translating it yields CSVERGSYNEQFF.

The chain uses TRBV11-2 and TRBJ2-1; perhaps TRBD2 as D (6 bases). This CDR3 contains 15 residues. V dropped 5 bases and J dropped 1 base, with 12 bases sitting between them. Germline V gene data show CDR1 as SGHAT and CDR2 as FQNNGV. CDR3 protein: CASSPPSVSYNEQFF. As DNA, the CDR3 is TGTGCCAGCAGCCCGCCTAGCGTATCCTACAATGAGCAGTTCTTC.

The V call is TRBV24-1, the J call TRBJ2-2, with 7 bases lining up with TRBD1. Per germline, CDR1 KGHDR and CDR2 SFDVKD. The V segment lost 3 bases and the J segment 3 bases; nucleotides outside the gene matches: 3. The CDR3 length is 15 residues. CDR3 sequence: CATSDTGQDTGELFF. The CDR3 DNA follows: TGTGCCACCAGTGATACCGGACAGGACACCGGGGAGCTGTTTTTT.